Listed here are 19 T cell receptor beta chains from one sample, sequenced in a study of T cells after posttransplantation cyclophosphamide. Sequencing used immunoSEQ multiplex PCR; TCRdb keeps in-frame clones, though not all of them. The table includes 25,000 to 40,000 clones, roughly 91% detected once. Cells defined as naive were viable CD3+CD4+ or CD3+CD8+ and CCR7+CD45RA+CD45RO-CD95-CD27+CD28+. Material: naive CD4+ T cells sorted from blood. The receptors shown here come from a man aged 25 to 40 in good health and a related stem cell transplant donor.

This chain uses TRBV27 with TRBJ2-7; 8 positions match TRBD2. From germline, CDR1 is MNHEY and CDR2 SMNVEV (reference sequence). The junction had 2 bases not matched to a gene; V was cut back by 2 bases and J by 2 bases. CDR3 length: 14 residues. The CDR3 reads CASSLTSGAYEQYF. The CDR3 DNA reads TGTGCCAGCAGTTTAACTAGCGGCGCCTACGAGCAGTACTTC.

The rearrangement joins TRBV7-6 to TRBJ1-1, with D maybe TRBD1 (5 bases). The germline CDR1 and CDR2 sequences are SGHVS and FNYEAQ. Trimming cost V 5 bases and J 6 bases, with 19 bases left between them. The CDR3 sequence is 15 residues long. CDR3 bases: TGTGCCAGCAGCCCCGGGGTATGGGGGAGGTCTGAAGCTTTCTTT. The encoded protein is CASSPGVWGRSEAFF. The variable domain in full, with the rest retrieved from reference TRBV7-6 and TRBJ1-1, is GAGVSQSPRYKVTKRGQDVALRCDPISGHVSLYWYRQALGQGPEFLTYFNYEAQQDKSGLPNDRFSAERPEGSISTLTIQRTEQRDSAMYRCASSPGVWGRSEAFFGQGTRLTVV.

Comment on this clone: The conserved phenylalanine or tryptophan normally closing the CDR3 is absent here, so this likely arose from a read error. The DNA is omitted, as the CDR3 cannot be located on it reliably, and the CDR3 follows TCRdb's listing. This chain connects TRBV11-3 to TRBJ2-7; the table's D call, TRBD1, has no DNA check behind it. The germline V gene encodes CDR1 SGHNT and CDR2 YENEEA. Inclusive of both ends, the CDR3 amounts to 11 amino acids. CDR3 region: CASSSDRCVGD.

The V call is TRBV6-6, the J call TRBJ2-3; 7 positions agree with TRBD1. After removal of 6 bases from V and 0 bases from J, the junction contained 3 bases not matched to a gene. This CDR3 region has 14 residues. CDR1 MNHNY and CDR2 SVGAGI come from the germline V gene (reference sequence). In nucleotides, the CDR3 is TGTGCCAGCAGCCGACAGGGAAGCACAGATACGCAGTATTTT. Translation: CASSRQGSTDTQYF.

The chain is built from TRBV18 and TRBJ2-3; D may be TRBD1 (5 bases). The CDR3 spans 15 residues. The V end was cut by 2 bases, the J end by 1 base, with 10 bases between. In germline, CDR1 is KGHSH, CDR2 LQKENI. CDR3 bases: TGTGCCAGCTCACCAAGGCAGGGTGGCACAGATACGCAGTATTTT. This gives the protein CASSPRQGGTDTQYF. Looking up the rest from reference TRBV18 and TRBJ2-3 gives the full variable domain: NAGVMQNPRHLVRRRGQEARLRCSPMKGHSHVYWYRQLPEEGLKFMVYLQKENIIDESGMPKERFSAEFPKEGPSILRIQQVVRGDSAAYFCASSPRQGGTDTQYFGPGTRLTVL.

This chain links TRBV20-1 with TRBJ1-2; D gene unclear. The CDR3 is 11 amino acids. Trimming stripped 4 bases from V and 8 bases from J, with 11 bases between. Germline CDR1 and CDR2: DFQATT and SNEGSKA (reference sequence). The CDR3 spells CSAISPRGYTF. In nucleotides, the CDR3 is TGCAGTGCTATAAGCCCCCGGGGCTACACCTTC.

The chain carries TRBV5-1 and TRBJ1-4, with a possible D match to TRBD1 (6 bases). The CDR3 has 15 residues. The germline V gene has CDR1 SGHRS and CDR2 YFSETQ. The V and J ends lost 1 base and 8 bases respectively, with 15 bases between them. CDR3 sequence (DNA): TGCGCCAGCAGCTTGACCAGGGGCCAGGGGGAAAAACTGTTTTTT. It codes for CASSLTRGQGEKLFF.

V usage is TRBV9 and J usage is TRBJ2-4; 11 bases line up with TRBD1. CDR3 size: 17 residues. The V gene's germline CDR1 is SGDLS and CDR2 YYNGEE. J gave up 2 bases and V 3 bases, and 7 bases lay outside the gene matches. The CDR3 is CASSGKDRGLSKNIQYF. Written as DNA, the CDR3 is TGTGCCAGCAGCGGCAAGGACAGGGGGCTGTCCAAAAACATTCAGTACTTC.

The rearrangement links TRBV6-1 to TRBJ2-2; 12 bases match TRBD1. With V trimmed by 2 bases and J by 8 bases, 3 bases remained unmatched. The CDR3 extends over 15 amino acids. Germline lookup yields CDR1 MNHNS and CDR2 SASEGT. CDR3 sequence: CASSELGQGAGELFF. CDR3 in DNA: TGTGCCAGCAGTGAATTGGGACAGGGGGCTGGGGAGCTGTTTTTT.

This clone appeared a single time. The V gene is TRBV4-1, the J gene TRBJ2-7; D perhaps matches TRBD2 (6 bases). There are 17 residues in the CDR3. V was clipped by 0 bases and J by 5 bases, with 20 bases between them. CDR1 MGHRA and CDR2 YSYEKL come from the germline V gene. The CDR3 is CASSQEGSRGRVHEQYF. The CDR3 DNA reads TGCGCCAGCAGCCAAGAAGGATCGCGGGGCAGGGTCCACGAGCAGTACTTC.

This clone appeared once. The rearrangement uses TRBV6-5 and TRBJ1-5; possible D gene TRBD1, 5 bases. The length of the CDR3 is 15 residues. With 0 bases removed from V and 3 bases from J, the gap between germline ends came to 9 bases. In germline, CDR1 is MNHEY, CDR2 SVGAGI. The CDR3 loop reads CASSYSLGLNQPQHF. CDR3 coding DNA: TGTGCCAGCAGTTACTCCCTGGGGCTCAATCAGCCCCAGCATTTT.

V usage is TRBV14 and J usage is TRBJ2-3, with 8 positions matching TRBD2. V was clipped by 1 base and J by 0 bases; unmatched bases: 0. There are 15 residues in the CDR3. Germline-derived CDR1 and CDR2 are SGHDN and FVKESK. CDR3 sequence: CASSQGTSSTDTQYF. DNA for the CDR3: TGTGCCAGCAGCCAAGGGACTAGCAGCACAGATACGCAGTATTTT.

The chain recombines TRBV19 with TRBJ2-5; the match to TRBD1 covers 9 bases. J was trimmed by 7 bases and V by 5 bases; bases with no gene match: 11. CDR1 is LNHDA and CDR2 is SQIVND in the germline V gene (reference sequence). The CDR3 has 15 amino acids. The CDR3 sequence is CASSPGTGTTPTQYF. The CDR3 bases are TGTGCCAGTAGTCCCGGGACAGGGACCACCCCGACCCAGTACTTC. Drawing the rest from reference TRBV19 and TRBJ2-5, the complete variable domain is DGGITQSPKYLFRKEGQNVTLSCEQNLNHDAMYWYRQDPGQGLRLIYYSQIVNDFQKGDIAEGYSVSREKKESFPLTVTSAQKNPTAFYLCASSPGTGTTPTQYFGPGTRLLVL.

This chain uses TRBV6-1 with TRBJ2-1, with 8 bases that match TRBD1. The CDR3 has 14 residues. The J segment lost 15 bases and the V segment lost 1 base, leaving 11 bases of the junction unmatched. Per germline, CDR1 MNHNS and CDR2 SASEGT. For the CDR3, the DNA is TGTGCCAGCAGTGAAGGGGGTTCAGGGACAGGTTTGTTCTTC. This encodes CASSEGGSGTGLFF.

There are a few counts of this clone. This chain connects TRBV21-1 to TRBJ2-7; the table's TRBD1 call for D was not verified on the DNA. TRBV21-1 constitutes a pseudogene. The CDR3 contains 14 residues. The CDR3 bases are TGTGCCAGCAGTTCGACAGATACCCCCTACGAGCAGTACTTC. This sequence encodes CASSSTDTPYEQYF.

The rearrangement joins TRBV19 to TRBJ1-2; possibly TRBD1 for D (6 bases). The germline gives CDR1 LNHDA, CDR2 SQIVND (reference sequence). This CDR3 has 12 amino acids. V was trimmed by 5 bases and J by 5 bases, leaving 9 bases between them. The CDR3 nucleotides read TGTGCCAGTAGTCCCGGACAGTATGGCTACACCTTC. Translated, it gives CASSPGQYGYTF.

The chain couples TRBV4-3 to TRBJ2-3; a weak D match, TRBD2 (6 bases). V lost 1 base, J lost 4 bases, and 9 bases lay in between. Germline CDR1 LGHNA, CDR2 YSLEER. The CDR3 loop spans 14 amino acids. DNA for the CDR3: TGCGCCAGCAGCCAAGGGAGGGGTCCAGATACGCAGTATTTT. Amino acid sequence: CASSQGRGPDTQYF.

The chain couples TRBV25-1 to TRBJ1-3; D gene ambiguous. This CDR3 comprises 13 residues. Trimming shortened V by 4 bases and J by 6 bases, and 10 bases separated the two germline ends. Germline lookup yields CDR1 MGHDK and CDR2 SYGVNS. The CDR3 reads CASSGGIANTIYF. The CDR3 DNA follows: TGTGCCAGCAGTGGAGGGATTGCAAACACCATATATTTT.

J is TRBJ2-7 and V is TRBV18; D is uncertain. Germline V gene sequence: CDR1 KGHSH, CDR2 LQKENI. V shed 3 bases and J shed 0 bases, with 9 bases lying between them. This CDR3 is built from 14 residues. The CDR3: CASSPATGSYEQYF. CDR3 DNA sequence: TGTGCCAGCTCACCTGCGACGGGCTCCTACGAGCAGTACTTC.